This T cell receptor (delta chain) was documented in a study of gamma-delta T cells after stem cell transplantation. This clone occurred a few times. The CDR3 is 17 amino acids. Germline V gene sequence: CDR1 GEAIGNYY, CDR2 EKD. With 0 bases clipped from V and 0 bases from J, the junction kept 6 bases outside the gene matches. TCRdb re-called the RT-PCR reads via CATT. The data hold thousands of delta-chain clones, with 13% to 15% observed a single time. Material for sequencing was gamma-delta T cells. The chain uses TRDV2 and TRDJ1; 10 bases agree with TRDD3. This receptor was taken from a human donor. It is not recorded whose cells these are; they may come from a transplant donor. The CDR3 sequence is CACDTGYTGGYTDKLIF. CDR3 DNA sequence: TGTGCCTGTGACACCGGATATACTGGGGGATACACCGATAAACTCATCTTT.